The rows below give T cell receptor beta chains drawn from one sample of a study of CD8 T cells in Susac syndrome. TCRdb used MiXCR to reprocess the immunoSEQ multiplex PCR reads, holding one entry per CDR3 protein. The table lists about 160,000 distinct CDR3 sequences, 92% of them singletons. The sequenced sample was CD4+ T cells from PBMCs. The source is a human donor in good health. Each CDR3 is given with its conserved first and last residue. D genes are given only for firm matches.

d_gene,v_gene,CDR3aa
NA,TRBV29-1,CSVTTIFSGNTIYF
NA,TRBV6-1,CASSEAHGAGDTQYF
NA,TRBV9,CASRPGTPNTGELFF
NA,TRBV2,CASSSQGGRDEKLFF
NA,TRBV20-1,CSARDGAAQETQYF
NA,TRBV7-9,CASSEDLNTEAFF
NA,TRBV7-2,CASSPPGGYGYTF
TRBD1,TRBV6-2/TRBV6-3,CASSKGTEPYEQYF
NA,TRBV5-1,CASKPQGYDGYTF
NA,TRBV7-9,CASSLEGGEAFF
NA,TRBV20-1,CSASDQGYEQYF
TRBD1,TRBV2,CASGGQGLNEKLFF
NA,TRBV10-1,CASSESWANTQYF
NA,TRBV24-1,CATSAYSNQPQHF
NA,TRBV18,CASSLGVSYEQYF
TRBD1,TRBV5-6,CASRSGTGWDLPYNEQFF
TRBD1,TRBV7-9,CASSLRQGSYNSPLHF
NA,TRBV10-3,CAISDPTQGRVQTQYF
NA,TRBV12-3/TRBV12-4,CASGGVGTEAFF
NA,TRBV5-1,CASSENYEQYF
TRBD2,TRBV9,CASSVREWSTGELFF
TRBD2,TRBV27,CASSGWSGGGSTDTQYF
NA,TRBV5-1,CASSLGRQETQYF
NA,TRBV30,CAWALGPYGYTF
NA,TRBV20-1,CSASGSGAGAKNIQYF
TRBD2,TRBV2,CASTGLAGVGEQFF
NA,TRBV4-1,CASSQAVLEKLFF
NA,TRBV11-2,CASSLEIARETQYF
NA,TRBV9,CASRPGRGATGELFF
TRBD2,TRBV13,CASSPGLAGGYEQYF
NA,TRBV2,CASSEMAARGGEQYF
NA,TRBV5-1,CASSSGMGELFF
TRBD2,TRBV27,CASSRVAGPYNEQFF
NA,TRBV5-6,CASSLVSGEQYF
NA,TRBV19,CASGPTVDNEQFF
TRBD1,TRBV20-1,CSARDRVDQPQHF
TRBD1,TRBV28,CASSPIHAGGRGQPQHF
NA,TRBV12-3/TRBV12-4,CASSDSNTGELFF
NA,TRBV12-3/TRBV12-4,CASCLPSRPETQYF
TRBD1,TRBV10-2,CATMGQAIYGYTF
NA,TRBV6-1,CASSDYQGYEQYF
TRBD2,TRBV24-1,CATRGGRVSGANVLTF
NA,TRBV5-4,CASARTTQRNEQFF
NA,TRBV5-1,CASGGGMAGANVLTF
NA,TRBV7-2,CASSSQWGGNTIYF
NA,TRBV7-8,CASRMARANTGELFF
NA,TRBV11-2,CASSSEGETQYF
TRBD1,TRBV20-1,CSARAGTGEEVDGYTF
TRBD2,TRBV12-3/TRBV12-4,CASSLRTSGGSYNEQFF
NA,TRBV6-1,CASKYRETQYF
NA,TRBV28,CASSLQGAKNIQYF
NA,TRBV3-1,CASSQVSSGELFF
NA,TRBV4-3,CASSPRGASNTEAFF
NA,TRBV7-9,CASSPQREWTGELFF
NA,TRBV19,CASLGQYDQPQHF
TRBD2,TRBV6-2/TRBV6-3,CASSHQRGGATQYF